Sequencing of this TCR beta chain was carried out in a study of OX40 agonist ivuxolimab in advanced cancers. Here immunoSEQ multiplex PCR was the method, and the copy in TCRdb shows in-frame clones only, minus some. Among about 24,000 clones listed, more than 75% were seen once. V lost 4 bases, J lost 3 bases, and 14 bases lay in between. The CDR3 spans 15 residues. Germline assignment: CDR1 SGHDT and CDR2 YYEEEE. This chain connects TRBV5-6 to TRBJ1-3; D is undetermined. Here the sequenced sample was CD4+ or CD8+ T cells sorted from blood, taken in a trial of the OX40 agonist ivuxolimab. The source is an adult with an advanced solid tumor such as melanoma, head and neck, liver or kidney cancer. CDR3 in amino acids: CASSTRRVIGNTIYF. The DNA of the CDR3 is TGTGCCAGCAGCACCCGACGGGTGATTGGAAACACCATATATTTT.